Sequencing of this T cell receptor beta chain was carried out in a study of CD8 T cells in ankylosing spondylitis. General study points: CD8+ cells made up the disease-linked clones, which were relatively rare in peripheral blood. What appeared characteristic of ankylosing spondylitis blood was a TCR beta motif of fewer than ten highly homologous variants.

Library preparation for TCR beta used quantitative 5'-RACE with molecular barcodes. TCRdb itself ran the 5' RACE reads through MiXCR, one entry per CDR3 protein. The sample lists 750,000 to 850,000 distinct CDR3 sequences; 12% were seen once. Trimming pared 5 bases from V and 2 bases from J, leaving 16 bases between. Per the germline V gene, CDR1 is DFQATT and CDR2 is SNEGSKA (reference sequence). The CDR3 is 14 amino acids. This clonotype has more than one count but fewer than ten. Antigen: not known. Sequences were obtained from blood, either unsorted or a sorted T cell fraction (not recorded which). This clonotype originated in a male donor with ankylosing spondylitis. V is TRBV20-1 and J is TRBJ2-7; possible D gene TRBD1, 6 bases. The CDR3 is CSAPDRRGAYEQYF. The CDR3 region has the DNA TGCAGTGCTCCGGACAGAAGAGGGGCCTACGAGCAGTACTTC.